Listed here are 23 T cell receptor beta chains from one sample, sequenced in a study of CD8 T cells in Susac syndrome. With random hexamers, about 0.5 to 1 ug RNA was reverse transcribed. TCRdb analysed the immunoSEQ multiplex PCR reads with MiXCR anew, one entry per CDR3 protein. This table holds about 21,000 distinct CDR3 sequences, approximately 93% found once. Sequenced input: CD8+ T cells from PBMCs. These receptors came from a human donor in good health.

This sequence joins TRBV10-3 and TRBJ1-1; 8 bases are a match to TRBD1. Germline-derived CDR1 and CDR2 are ENHRY and SYGVKD. CDR3 length equals 13 residues. Unmatched junction bases numbered 3, after V lost 8 bases and J lost 1 base. CDR3 nucleotide sequence: TGTGCCATCGACAGGGGCGCGAACACTGAAGCTTTCTTT. It specifies CAIDRGANTEAFF.

The genes are TRBV27 and TRBJ2-3; 7 bases align to TRBD1. With V trimmed by 5 bases and J by 2 bases, 7 bases remained unmatched. The CDR3 runs 15 residues. Germline V gene data show CDR1 as MNHEY and CDR2 as SMNVEV (reference sequence). This CDR3 is CASSPRQGDTDTQYF. CDR3 sequence (DNA): TGTGCCAGCAGTCCCCGACAGGGTGACACAGATACGCAGTATTTT.

Written as DNA, the CDR3 is TGCAGCGTTACCGACACTGAAGCTTTCTTT. Its protein product is CSVTDTEAFF. The V call is TRBV29-1, the J call TRBJ1-1; D is unclear. There are 10 residues in the CDR3. Between the trimmed V and J ends, which lost 5 bases and 3 bases, there was a span of 4 bases. Per germline, CDR1 SQVTM and CDR2 ANQGSEA.

The CDR3 protein is CASTQGLSRSSYNEQFF. The CDR3 DNA follows: TGTGCCAGCACCCAGGGTCTTTCGAGGAGTTCCTACAATGAGCAGTTCTTC. The rearrangement links TRBV7-8 to TRBJ2-1, with D perhaps matching TRBD1 (5 bases). Germline V CDR1 and CDR2: SGHVS, FQNEAQ. V lost 7 bases and J 1 base, leaving 20 bases between the germline ends. This CDR3 is built from 17 residues.

The chain couples TRBV20-1 to TRBJ1-2; D not certain. V lost 5 bases to trimming and J lost 0 bases, with 7 bases between them. This CDR3 is 12 amino acids long. The germline gives CDR1 DFQATT, CDR2 SNEGSKA (reference sequence). The chain's CDR3 is CSAHDANYGYTF. As DNA, the CDR3 is TGCAGTGCTCACGACGCTAACTATGGCTACACCTTC.

This clonotype was picked up one time. The chain combines TRBV5-6 with TRBJ2-3; a possible D gene is TRBD1 (5 bases). CDR1 and CDR2 (germline): SGHDT, YYEEEE. The CDR3 contains 16 residues. V lost 3 bases and J 0 bases, leaving 14 bases between the germline ends. CDR3: CASSSPRTLSTDTQYF. The CDR3 region has the DNA TGTGCCAGCAGCTCACCACGGACACTCAGCACAGATACGCAGTATTTT.

The chain recombines TRBV5-1 with TRBJ2-5; 14 nucleotides match TRBD2. Germline V gene sequence: CDR1 SGHRS, CDR2 YFSETQ. Trimming at V came to 4 bases and at J to 4 bases, leaving 6 bases not matched to a gene. The CDR3 has 16 residues. The CDR3 nucleotides are TGCGCCAGCAGCCCGGGACTAGCGGGGGCCGGAGAGACCCAGTACTTC. This codes for CASSPGLAGAGETQYF.

The chain combines TRBV2 with TRBJ2-3; perhaps TRBD2 as D (6 bases). Trimming left V 1 base short and J 1 base short, with 15 bases between. The CDR3 has 17 residues. CDR1 is SNHLY and CDR2 is FYNNEI in the germline V gene. In DNA, the CDR3 is TGTGCCAGCAGTGAAGAAAGCGGCGGGGTGGGCACAGATACGCAGTATTTT. This translates into CASSEESGGVGTDTQYF. The whole variable domain, remainder taken from reference TRBV2 and TRBJ2-3, is EPEVTQTPSHQVTQMGQEVILRCVPISNHLYFYWYRQILGQKVEFLVSFYNNEISEKSEIFDDQFSVERPDGSNFTLKIRSTKLEDSAMYFCASSEESGGVGTDTQYFGPGTRLTVL.

Comment on this clonotype: No DNA is shown, since the ends of the CDR3 on it are uncertain; the CDR3 is the one TCRdb lists. The chain recombines TRBV5-6 with TRBJ2-2; TRBD1 reflects the table's D call only, with no check against the DNA. CDR1 SGHDT and CDR2 YYEEEE come from the germline V gene. Both ends counted, the CDR3 spans 16 residues. The CDR3 sequence: CASSLATGLKPGSCFF.

The V gene is TRBV11-2, the J gene TRBJ2-4; D may be TRBD2 (6 bases). Germline values: CDR1 SGHAT, CDR2 FQNNGV. CDR3 length: 16 amino acids. Trimming took 1 base from V and 0 from J, leaving 10 bases between them. The CDR3 DNA sequence: TGTGCCAGCAGCTTAGGGACGGGACTAGCCAAAAACATTCAGTACTTC. It is translated as CASSLGTGLAKNIQYF.

The J gene is TRBJ1-4, the V gene TRBV5-1; 7 nucleotides match TRBD1. The J segment lost 0 bases and the V segment lost 0 bases, leaving 2 bases of the junction unmatched. Germline V gene data show CDR1 as SGHRS and CDR2 as YFSETQ. The CDR3 is 16 residues long. CDR3 in DNA: TGCGCCAGCAGCTTGGGACAGGGTGCAACTAATGAAAAACTGTTTTTT. Protein sequence: CASSLGQGATNEKLFF.

V and J are TRBV4-1 and TRBJ2-1; perhaps TRBD2 as D (5 bases). From germline, CDR1 is MGHRA and CDR2 YSYEKL. Trimming stripped 5 bases from V and 4 bases from J, with 21 bases between. This CDR3 has 17 residues. CDR3: CASSKGPRTPMYNEQFF. The CDR3, as DNA: TGCGCCAGCAGCAAAGGCCCCAGGACTCCTATGTACAATGAGCAGTTCTTC.

The DNA of the CDR3 is TGTGCCAGCAGTTCCTTTACATACACAGATACGCAGTATTTT. It translates to CASSSFTYTDTQYF. V gene TRBV12-3 or TRBV12-4 combines with J gene TRBJ2-3, with D unresolved. This CDR3 has 14 residues. V was trimmed by 4 bases and J by 2 bases, leaving 10 bases between them.

The chain has TRBV20-1 and TRBJ1-6; the D gene is possibly TRBD1 (6 bases). The CDR3 sequence is 14 residues long. Germline V gene sequence: CDR1 DFQATT, CDR2 SNEGSKA (reference sequence). With 6 bases removed from V and 3 bases from J, the gap between germline ends came to 12 bases. As DNA, the CDR3 is TGCAGTGCCCCGGGACACAGCTATAATTCACCCCTCCACTTT. As protein: CSAPGHSYNSPLHF.

This rearrangement joins TRBV4-3 to TRBJ2-2, with TRBD1 matching over 9 bases. The CDR3 spans 19 residues. Germline assignment: CDR1 LGHNA and CDR2 YSLEER. The J segment lost 3 bases and the V segment lost 1 base, leaving 12 bases of the junction unmatched. The DNA for the CDR3 is TGCGCCAGCAGCCAAGGTCCCTTCCGGGACAGGGCGGACACCGGGGAGCTGTTTTTT. Its translation: CASSQGPFRDRADTGELFF.

The V gene is TRBV10-1, the J gene TRBJ2-7, with a tentative D call TRBD1 (6 bases). Germline CDR1 and CDR2: WNHNN and SYGVQD (reference sequence). CDR3 length equals 15 residues. Trimming removed 3 bases at V and 3 bases at J, with 15 bases between. CDR3 in amino acids: CASSEMTGGGYEQYF. CDR3 nucleotide sequence: TGCGCCAGCAGTGAAATGACAGGTGGTGGCTACGAGCAGTACTTC.

The chain carries TRBV29-1 and TRBJ2-2; 7 bases align to TRBD2. CDR1 and CDR2 (germline): SQVTM, ANQGSEA. Unmatched junction bases numbered 9, after V lost 6 bases and J lost 5 bases. This CDR3 region has 14 residues. The CDR3 reads CSVAGVEGTGELFF. The CDR3 DNA reads as TGCAGCGTGGCGGGGGTAGAAGGAACCGGGGAGCTGTTTTTT.

There are a few counts of this clonotype. This chain links TRBV4-3 with TRBJ2-7; 8 positions match TRBD2. CDR1 and CDR2 from the germline V gene are LGHNA and YSLEER. The CDR3 sequence is 16 residues long. Germline trimming cut 4 bases from V and 2 bases from J; bases unmatched to any gene: 10. CDR3: CASSPTPGGEAYEQYF. CDR3 DNA: TGCGCCAGCAGCCCCACCCCGGGAGGGGAAGCCTACGAGCAGTACTTC.

The gene calls are TRBV20-1 and TRBJ1-1, with 9 bases identical to TRBD1. V dropped 1 base and J dropped 3; count of bases not matched to a gene: 3. CDR3 length equals 14 residues. The germline V gene has CDR1 DFQATT and CDR2 SNEGSKA (reference sequence). The CDR3 reads CSARVDRGYTEAFF. The CDR3 region has the DNA TGCAGTGCTAGAGTCGACAGGGGGTACACTGAAGCTTTCTTT.

The chain employs TRBV27 and TRBJ1-6, with a tentative D call TRBD1 (6 bases). Trimming took 5 bases from V and 6 from J, leaving 11 bases between them. The CDR3 consists of 14 residues. The germline CDR1 and CDR2 sequences are MNHEY and SMNVEV (reference sequence). CDR3 protein: CASSTGNINSPLHF. As DNA, the CDR3 is TGTGCCAGCAGTACAGGGAACATTAATTCACCCCTCCACTTT.

The sample holds one count of this clonotype. V and J are TRBV5-6 and TRBJ1-2; D not resolved. Trimming removed 4 bases at V and 4 bases at J, with 17 bases between. The CDR3 sequence is 15 residues long. Germline lookup yields CDR1 SGHDT and CDR2 YYEEEE. As DNA, the CDR3 is TGTGCCAGCAGCCCCCAGCAGGCTCCAAGCTATGGCTACACCTTC. It is translated as CASSPQQAPSYGYTF.

The rearrangement joins TRBV10-3 to TRBJ1-1; possible D gene TRBD1, 5 bases. The CDR3 has 13 amino acids. V shed 5 bases and J shed 5 bases, with 12 bases lying between them. Germline V gene data show CDR1 as ENHRY and CDR2 as SYGVKD. Here the CDR3 reads CAISTPGETEAFF. In DNA, the CDR3 is TGTGCCATCAGTACCCCGGGGGAGACTGAAGCTTTCTTT.

This chain uses TRBV12-5 with TRBJ1-6; 7 bases align to TRBD1. Germline V CDR1 and CDR2: LGHNT, FRNRAP. CDR3 length equals 18 residues. Unmatched junction bases numbered 9, after V lost 0 bases and J lost 4 bases. CDR3 nucleotide sequence: TGTGCTAGTGGTTTGGTACCGTCCCAGACAGGGTATAATTCACCCCTCCACTTT. Translation gives CASGLVPSQTGYNSPLHF. Supplemented by reference TRBV12-5 and TRBJ1-6, the full variable domain reads DARVTQTPRHKVTEMGQEVTMRCQPILGHNTVFWYRQTMMQGLELLAYFRNRAPLDDSGMPKDRFSAEMPDATLATLKIQPSEPRDSAVYFCASGLVPSQTGYNSPLHFGNGTRLTVT.